Following are 29 T cell receptor beta chains from one sample sequenced in a study of identifying expanded T cells in peripheral blood. Assay: immunoSEQ multiplex PCR; the TCRdb copy retains only in-frame clones and omits some. The sample contains around 84,000 clones, 85% to 90% of which appear only once. The specimen sequenced was blood. These receptors all stem from a person aged 18 to 75 in good health.

The V call is TRBV5-5, the J call TRBJ2-1; 9 bases are shared with TRBD1. CDR1 is SGHKS, CDR2 YYEKEE, per germline (reference sequence). There are 15 residues in the CDR3. V trimming: 4 bases; J trimming: 3 bases; junction bases outside the gene matches: 5. CDR3 sequence (DNA): TGTGCCAGCAGCCAGGGACAGGGCATCTACAATGAGCAGTTCTTC. Protein sequence: CASSQGQGIYNEQFF.

This sequence joins TRBV19 and TRBJ2-5, with D tentatively TRBD1 (5 bases). Trimming pared 0 bases from V and 5 bases from J, leaving 10 bases between. Germline V gives CDR1 LNHDA, CDR2 SQIVND (reference sequence). This CDR3 has 14 amino acids. CDR3 loop: CASSIEKGKETQYF. The CDR3 nucleotides read TGTGCCAGTAGTATAGAAAAGGGGAAGGAGACCCAGTACTTC.

The rearrangement joins TRBV9 to TRBJ1-1, with 9 positions matching TRBD1. After removal of 3 bases from V and 5 bases from J, the junction contained 8 bases not matched to a gene. In germline, CDR1 is SGDLS, CDR2 YYNGEE. CDR3 length: 15 residues. The CDR3, as DNA: TGTGCCAGCAGCGCGAGGACAGGGGCGGGAACTGAAGCTTTCTTT. Protein: CASSARTGAGTEAFF.

The chain links TRBV9 to TRBJ2-1; D may be TRBD2 (6 bases). This CDR3 is 14 amino acids long. Germline V gene lookup returns CDR1 SGDLS and CDR2 YYNGEE. V shed 4 bases and J shed 9 bases, with 17 bases lying between them. The CDR3 protein is CASSPRPAGSEQFF. In DNA form, the CDR3 reads TGTGCCAGCAGCCCCCGCCCAGCGGGCAGTGAGCAGTTCTTC.

V gene TRBV6-5 combines with J gene TRBJ1-1; the D is unclear. CDR3 length: 12 residues. The V gene lost 2 bases and the J gene lost 1 base, with 2 bases spanning the gap. Germline V gene data show CDR1 as MNHEY and CDR2 as SVGAGI. The CDR3 spells CASSYQNTEAFF. The DNA for the CDR3 is TGTGCCAGCAGTTACCAGAACACTGAAGCTTTCTTT.

The J gene is TRBJ2-3, the V gene TRBV30, with TRBD1 matching 7 bases. Germline trimming cut 4 bases from V and 4 bases from J; bases unmatched to any gene: 11. The CDR3 contains 15 residues. The germline V gene encodes CDR1 GTSNPN and CDR2 SVGIG (reference sequence). The CDR3 DNA follows: TGTGCCTGGACGGGACAGTACGTTAGAGCAGATACGCAGTATTTT. Amino acid sequence: CAWTGQYVRADTQYF.

V usage is TRBV25-1 and J usage is TRBJ2-1; possibly TRBD1 for D (5 bases). Trimming left V 1 base short and J 11 bases short, with 12 bases between. CDR1 and CDR2 from the germline V gene are MGHDK and SYGVNS. This CDR3 is built from 13 residues. The CDR3 bases are TGTGCCAGCAGTGAATTTATGGGGCAGCAGCAGTTCTTC. Amino acids: CASSEFMGQQQFF.

This clone was recorded once. Here the CDR3 reads CASSFGRGSNTEAFF. The CDR3 bases are TGTGCCAGCAGCTTTGGCAGGGGCAGTAACACTGAAGCTTTCTTT. The chain has TRBV11-3 and TRBJ1-1, with D possibly being TRBD1 (6 bases). V was cut by 3 bases and J by 2 bases, with 13 bases left in between. The length of the CDR3 is 15 residues. The V gene's germline CDR1 is SGHNT and CDR2 YENEEA. Full variable domain (outside the CDR3, taken from reference TRBV11-3 and TRBJ1-1): EAGVVQSPRYKIIEKKQPVAFWCNPISGHNTLYWYLQNLGQGPELLIRYENEEAVDDSQLPKDRFSAERLKGVDSTLKIQPAELGDSAVYLCASSFGRGSNTEAFFGQGTRLTVV.

V gene TRBV5-1 combines with J gene TRBJ2-3; 8 bases are shared with TRBD1. The CDR3 runs to 16 residues. Germline V gives CDR1 SGHRS, CDR2 YFSETQ. Trimming took 2 bases from V and 2 from J; bases not matched to a gene: 7. CDR3 nucleotide sequence: TGCGCCAGCAGCTTCAGGGGGCGAACCTCCACAGATACGCAGTATTTT. It codes for CASSFRGRTSTDTQYF.

A single count supports this clone. The chain employs TRBV6-6 and TRBJ1-1; D not certain. The germline gives CDR1 MNHNY, CDR2 SVGAGI (reference sequence). Trimming took 7 bases from V and 6 from J, leaving 9 bases between them. This CDR3 has 11 residues. Here the CDR3 reads CASTGFAEAFF. CDR3 DNA sequence: TGTGCCAGCACCGGATTTGCTGAAGCTTTCTTT.

This sequence joins TRBV18 and TRBJ1-5; 8 bases are a match to TRBD1. Germline assignment: CDR1 KGHSH and CDR2 LQKENI. With 3 bases clipped from V and 13 bases from J, the junction kept 8 bases outside the gene matches. The CDR3 extends over 13 amino acids. The CDR3 DNA reads TGTGCCAGCTCACCGGCAGGACAGGGAGGGCAGCATTTT. Residues: CASSPAGQGGQHF.

V gene TRBV29-1 combines with J gene TRBJ2-3; TRBD1 might be the D (6 bases). The CDR3 extends over 13 amino acids. Germline V gives CDR1 SQVTM, CDR2 ANQGSEA. The CDR3 sequence is CTGKGENTDTQYF. The CDR3 DNA sequence: TGCACCGGCAAGGGGGAAAACACAGATACGCAGTATTTT.

The count of this clone is one. The J gene is TRBJ2-4, the V gene TRBV4-3, with 9 bases matching TRBD1. This CDR3 region has 16 residues. Trimming removed 1 base from V and 6 bases from J; junction bases left unmatched: 7. The V gene's germline CDR1 is LGHNA and CDR2 YSLEER. The CDR3 here is CASSQVGTGFPNIQYF. The CDR3 DNA reads as TGCGCCAGCAGCCAAGTTGGGACAGGGTTCCCAAACATTCAGTACTTC.

V usage is TRBV5-1 and J usage is TRBJ1-1, with unresolved D. The CDR3 runs 14 residues. Germline assignment: CDR1 SGHRS and CDR2 YFSETQ. Trimming took 0 bases from V and 2 from J, leaving 8 bases between them. CDR3 sequence (DNA): TGCGCCAGCAGCTTGGACAGCAAAAACACTGAAGCTTTCTTT. Amino acids: CASSLDSKNTEAFF.

The V gene is TRBV27, the J gene TRBJ1-2; 9 positions match TRBD1. Trimming at V came to 5 bases and at J to 7 bases, leaving 8 bases not matched to a gene. CDR1 MNHEY and CDR2 SMNVEV come from the germline V gene (reference sequence). This CDR3 has 14 residues. CDR3 sequence (DNA): TGTGCCAGCAGTAGACGACAGGGGGTCGGTGGCTACACCTTC. Translated: CASSRRQGVGGYTF.

The chain joins TRBV5-1 to TRBJ2-2; the D is unclear. The germline CDR1 and CDR2 sequences are SGHRS and YFSETQ. The CDR3 runs 14 residues. Between the trimmed V and J ends, which lost 4 bases and 3 bases, there was a span of 10 bases. CDR3 bases: TGCGCCAGCAGCCCTAGGCCCGACACCGGGGAGCTGTTTTTT. Its translation is CASSPRPDTGELFF. The full variable domain, rest sourced from reference TRBV5-1 and TRBJ2-2, is KAGVTQTPRYLIKTRGQQVTLSCSPISGHRSVSWYQQTPGQGLQFLFEYFSETQRNKGNFPGRFSGRQFSNSRSEMNVSTLELGDSALYLCASSPRPDTGELFFGEGSRLTVL.

The gene calls are TRBV7-6 and TRBJ1-1; D perhaps matches TRBD1 (5 bases). Germline-derived CDR1 and CDR2 are SGHVS and FNYEAQ. The CDR3 extends over 13 amino acids. With 6 bases removed from V and 0 bases from J, the gap between germline ends came to 8 bases. CDR3 amino acids: CASREGMNTEAFF. As DNA, the CDR3 is TGTGCCAGCAGGGAGGGGATGAACACTGAAGCTTTCTTT.

The V call is TRBV7-3, the J call TRBJ2-3, with no clear D. V lost 4 bases and J lost 0, with 11 bases in between. Germline CDR1 SGHTA, CDR2 FQGTGA. This CDR3 has 15 residues. CDR3 nucleotides: TGTGCCAGCAGCTCCAGCGCCACTAGCACAGATACGCAGTATTTT. Amino acid sequence: CASSSSATSTDTQYF.

The rearrangement links TRBV19 to TRBJ2-7; 9 bases line up with TRBD2. This CDR3 has 16 residues. The germline gives CDR1 LNHDA, CDR2 SQIVND (reference sequence). Trimming cost V 5 bases and J 2 bases; bases outside gene matches: 10. The CDR3 region has the DNA TGTGCCAGTAGTCCCCAGCGGGAGGTACTTACCTACGAGCAGTACTTC. This encodes CASSPQREVLTYEQYF.

This chain joins TRBV5-1 and TRBJ2-1, with 14 bases lining up with TRBD2. Per germline, CDR1 SGHRS and CDR2 YFSETQ. The V gene end was trimmed by 0 bases and the J gene end by 9 bases; junction bases not matched to a gene: 8. The CDR3 covers 17 residues. CDR3 residues: CASSLALGLAGEVEQFF. In DNA form, the CDR3 reads TGCGCCAGCAGCTTGGCCTTGGGACTAGCGGGAGAGGTTGAGCAGTTCTTC.

V is TRBV15 and J is TRBJ2-7; 8 nucleotides match TRBD1. CDR1 is LNHNV and CDR2 is YYDKDF in the germline V gene (reference sequence). This CDR3 has 20 amino acids. V was clipped by 0 bases and J by 2 bases; unmatched bases: 18. CDR3 sequence (DNA): TGTGCCACCAGCAGAGATACCCGCCGCATGACAGGGGATTCCGCCTACGAGCAGTACTTC. Protein product: CATSRDTRRMTGDSAYEQYF.

This clone was seen only a few times. CDR3 sequence reads: CASSLSGAYEQYF. The CDR3, as DNA: TGTGCCAGCAGTTTATCGGGGGCCTACGAGCAGTACTTC. V usage is TRBV27 and J usage is TRBJ2-7; D is possibly TRBD1 or TRBD2 (5 bases each). The V end lost 0 bases, the J end lost 2 bases, and 5 bases lay between the germline ends. Germline CDR1 and CDR2: MNHEY and SMNVEV (reference sequence). CDR3 length: 13 residues.

This CDR3 is CATKSVFSSGANVLTF. The CDR3 DNA is TGTGCCACCAAATCGGTCTTTTCCTCTGGGGCCAACGTCCTGACTTTC. The chain recombines TRBV15 with TRBJ2-6; D is unresolved. The CDR3 is made up of 16 amino acids. The germline V gene has CDR1 LNHNV and CDR2 YYDKDF (reference sequence). The V gene lost 7 bases and the J gene lost 0 bases, with 13 bases spanning the gap.

The chain uses TRBV9 and TRBJ2-3; 9 positions match TRBD2. Germline lookup yields CDR1 SGDLS and CDR2 YYNGEE. J was trimmed by 0 bases and V by 0 bases; bases with no gene match: 5. This CDR3 has 17 residues. CDR3 sequence: CASSVGVAGVSTDTQYF. The CDR3 nucleotides read TGTGCCAGCAGCGTAGGAGTAGCGGGGGTTAGCACAGATACGCAGTATTTT. Combining the CDR3 with reference TRBV9 and TRBJ2-3 gives the whole variable domain DSGVTQTPKHLITATGQRVTLRCSPRSGDLSVYWYQQSLDQGLQFLIQYYNGEERAKGNILERFSAQQFPDLHSELNLSSLELGDSALYFCASSVGVAGVSTDTQYFGPGTRLTVL.

The chain links TRBV11-2 to TRBJ1-2; D uncertain. Germline V gives CDR1 SGHAT, CDR2 FQNNGV. There are 14 residues in the CDR3. Trimming pared 0 bases from V and 7 bases from J, leaving 12 bases between. CDR3 bases: TGTGCCAGCAGCTTAGAACCGGGTTGGGGTGGCTACACCTTC. Translated, it gives CASSLEPGWGGYTF.

The rearrangement uses TRBV19 and TRBJ2-3; TRBD1 is a possible D gene (6 bases). Per germline, CDR1 LNHDA and CDR2 SQIVND (reference sequence). Trimming removed 5 bases from V and 1 base from J, with 13 bases in between. CDR3 length: 15 amino acids. The CDR3 here is CASSSQGSRTDTQYF. The CDR3 nucleotides read TGTGCCAGTAGTTCTCAGGGGTCCCGCACAGATACGCAGTATTTT.

V and J are TRBV5-5 and TRBJ1-3; the match to TRBD1 covers 9 bases. The germline V gene has CDR1 SGHKS and CDR2 YYEKEE (reference sequence). The V and J ends lost 7 bases and 2 bases, in that order; junction bases with no gene match: 10. This CDR3 is 16 amino acids long. CDR3 nucleotides: TGTGCCAGCGCCGGGACAGGGCCAATTACTGGAAACACCATATATTTT. It is translated as CASAGTGPITGNTIYF.

The chain joins TRBV10-3 to TRBJ2-7; weak D call: TRBD1 (6 bases). This CDR3 spans 12 amino acids. Trimming cost V 5 bases and J 5 bases, with 10 bases left between them. CDR1 is ENHRY, CDR2 SYGVKD, per germline. The CDR3 region has the DNA TGTGCCATCAGTTTACAGGGAAACGAGCAGTACTTC. Protein product: CAISLQGNEQYF.

V usage is TRBV21-1 and J usage is TRBJ2-1; the table's D call, TRBD2, was not checked against the DNA. TRBV21-1 represents a pseudogene. CDR3 size: 15 residues. CDR3 protein: CASQAGGPPYNEQFF. The CDR3 nucleotides read TGTGCCAGCCAGGCGGGAGGCCCACCTTACAATGAGCAGTTCTTC.